The rows below give T cell receptor beta chains drawn from one sample of a study of blood T cell repertoires in COVID-19. Libraries were prepared by immunoSEQ multiplex PCR; TCRdb keeps only in-frame clonotypes and omits some of them. The table shows over 150,000 clones, with approximately 80% occurring only once. The specimen was peripheral blood. The source is a woman aged 55-69 years with acute or convalescent COVID-19. Each CDR3 is given with its conserved first and last residue. A D gene is named only where the DNA matches it firmly. The size of a clone is reported for some rows only, either as once, few or many, or as a class for expanded clones.

abundance: many; len: 10; j_gene: TRBJ2-7; v_gene: TRBV29-1; d_gene: TRBD1; CDR3nt: TGCAGCGTTCGGGACAGCGAGCAGTACTTC; CDR3aa: CSVRDSEQYF
abundance: -; len: 15; j_gene: TRBJ1-2; v_gene: TRBV24-1; d_gene: TRBD1; CDR3nt: TGTGCCACCAGTGAGGCCGGACAGGGTTTCTCTGGCTACACCTTC; CDR3aa: CATSEAGQGFSGYTF
abundance: -; len: 13; j_gene: TRBJ1-6; v_gene: TRBV6-1; d_gene: -; CDR3nt: TGTGCCAGCAGTGAAAAAAGTCCGGGGAGAGTTCACTTT; CDR3aa: CASSEKSPGRVHF
abundance: -; len: 15; j_gene: TRBJ2-1; v_gene: TRBV7-3; d_gene: TRBD2; CDR3nt: TGTGCCAGCAGCCCACTAGCGGCTAATTACAATGAGCAGTTCTTC; CDR3aa: CASSPLAANYNEQFF
abundance: few; len: 14; j_gene: TRBJ1-2; v_gene: TRBV6-2/TRBV6-3; d_gene: -; CDR3nt: TGTGCCAGCAGTTACGCGTCAGTCCGAGGTGGCTACACCTTC; CDR3aa: CASSYASVRGGYTF
abundance: -; len: 14; j_gene: TRBJ1-2; v_gene: TRBV28; d_gene: TRBD1; CDR3nt: TGTGCCAGCAGTTTGGTCGGGACAGGGAATGGCTACACCTTC; CDR3aa: CASSLVGTGNGYTF
abundance: -; len: 13; j_gene: TRBJ1-1; v_gene: TRBV6-5; d_gene: TRBD1; CDR3nt: TGTGCCAGCACACCAGGGGGCTGGACTGAAGCTTTCTTT; CDR3aa: CASTPGGWTEAFF
abundance: few; len: 14; j_gene: TRBJ1-5; v_gene: TRBV4-1; d_gene: -; CDR3nt: TGCGCCAGCAGCCAAGATGGGAGGAATCAGCCCCAGCATTTT; CDR3aa: CASSQDGRNQPQHF
abundance: -; len: 14; j_gene: TRBJ1-3; v_gene: TRBV3-1/TRBV3-2; d_gene: -; CDR3nt: TGTGCCAGCAGCTCCGGGACACCTAGGGACACCATATATTTT; CDR3aa: CASSSGTPRDTIYF
abundance: -; len: 14; j_gene: TRBJ1-2; v_gene: TRBV5-1; d_gene: -; CDR3nt: TGCGCCAGCAGCAGCGGGCCTACAGTCTATGGCTACACCTTC; CDR3aa: CASSSGPTVYGYTF
abundance: -; len: 15; j_gene: TRBJ2-2; v_gene: TRBV7-9; d_gene: -; CDR3nt: TGTGCCAGCAGCTTAGGAGACGCTCGGGCCGGGGAGCTGTTTTTT; CDR3aa: CASSLGDARAGELFF
abundance: once; len: 16; j_gene: TRBJ2-1; v_gene: TRBV4-2; d_gene: TRBD2; CDR3nt: TGTGCCAGCAGCCAGGAGCTAGCGGGGGGGCCTCGAGAGCAGTTCTTC; CDR3aa: CASSQELAGGPREQFF
abundance: -; len: 14; j_gene: TRBJ2-3; v_gene: TRBV29-1; d_gene: -; CDR3nt: TGCAGCGTGAGCCGGGACTTTCGCACAGATACGCAGTATTTT; CDR3aa: CSVSRDFRTDTQYF
abundance: once; len: 14; j_gene: TRBJ1-2; v_gene: TRBV4-1; d_gene: -; CDR3nt: TGCGCCAGCAGCCCCCTCGAGGCCAGATATGGCTACACCTTC; CDR3aa: CASSPLEARYGYTF
abundance: -; len: 12; j_gene: TRBJ1-1; v_gene: TRBV29-1; d_gene: -; CDR3nt: TGCAGCGTTGAAAGACAGGCCGGTCGAGCTTTCTTT; CDR3aa: CSVERQAGRAFF
abundance: -; len: 12; j_gene: TRBJ2-1; v_gene: TRBV30; d_gene: -; CDR3nt: TGTGCCCAGGACAGTTCCTACAATGAGCAGTTCTTC; CDR3aa: CAQDSSYNEQFF
abundance: -; len: 16; j_gene: TRBJ1-2; v_gene: TRBV18; d_gene: TRBD1; CDR3nt: TGTGCCAGCTCACCCGGGACAGGGTCCTCTTACTATGGCTACACCTTC; CDR3aa: CASSPGTGSSYYGYTF
abundance: -; len: 15; j_gene: TRBJ2-4; v_gene: TRBV6-5; d_gene: TRBD2; CDR3nt: TGTGCCAGCAGTTCGGTCCCGAGCGGGGGAGACATTCAGTACTTC; CDR3aa: CASSSVPSGGDIQYF
abundance: -; len: 15; j_gene: TRBJ1-5; v_gene: TRBV4-1; d_gene: TRBD1; CDR3nt: TGCGCCAGCAGCCAGGGGACAGGGGTCGGGCAGCCCCAGCATTTT; CDR3aa: CASSQGTGVGQPQHF
abundance: -; len: 13; j_gene: TRBJ2-1; v_gene: TRBV6-5; d_gene: TRBD2; CDR3nt: TGTGCCATCGGGGGGGGAATCTACAATGAGCAGTTCTTC; CDR3aa: CAIGGGIYNEQFF
abundance: once; len: 15; j_gene: TRBJ1-1; v_gene: TRBV4-1; d_gene: -; CDR3nt: TGCGCCAGCAGCCAAGATATAGGGGCCTACACTGAAGCTTTCTTT; CDR3aa: CASSQDIGAYTEAFF